Following are 22 T cell receptor beta chains from one sample sequenced in a study of blood T cell repertoires in COVID-19. Method: immunoSEQ multiplex PCR; TCRdb's copy keeps in-frame clones and lacks some. This sample carries roughly 120,000 clones, approximately 78% of them seen once, and the ten largest clones take roughly 8.2%. Sequencing was done on a sample of peripheral blood. These receptors came from a man in his sixties or seventies with acute or convalescent COVID-19.

The rearrangement joins TRBV5-1 to TRBJ2-1, with TRBD2 matching 10 bases. V dropped 0 bases and J dropped 7; count of bases not matched to a gene: 4. The CDR3 is 15 amino acids. CDR1 is SGHRS, CDR2 YFSETQ, per germline. CDR3 sequence: CASSLAGTSANEQFF. DNA of the CDR3: TGCGCCAGCAGCTTGGCCGGGACTAGCGCAAATGAGCAGTTCTTC.

In regard to this clone: A junction boundary mismatches the germline segment, possibly from a read error. This chain links TRBV11-2 with TRBJ1-3; the D gene is possibly TRBD1 (6 bases). Germline V gene data show CDR1 as SGHAT and CDR2 as FQNNGV. This CDR3 is 14 amino acids long. The CDR3 loop is CASTLQGSGNTIYF. For the CDR3, the DNA is TGTGCCAGCACCTTACAGGGATCTGGAAACACCATATATTTT.

J is TRBJ1-1 and V is TRBV2, with D maybe TRBD1 (6 bases). Trimming pared 6 bases from V and 3 bases from J, leaving 11 bases between. The CDR3 spans 13 residues. Germline CDR1 is SNHLY and CDR2 is FYNNEI. The CDR3 DNA is TGTGCCAGCAGAATAGACAGGTACACTGAAGCTTTCTTT. Its translation is CASRIDRYTEAFF.

This clone has only one observation. The gene calls are TRBV5-1 and TRBJ2-1; 11 bases are a match to TRBD2. The germline V gene has CDR1 SGHRS and CDR2 YFSETQ. The length of the CDR3 is 14 residues. J lost 8 bases, V lost 0 bases, and 1 base had no gene match. The CDR3 region has the DNA TGCGCCAGCAGCTTGGCTAGCGGGGGGCATGAGCAGTTCTTC. Protein: CASSLASGGHEQFF.

The chain recombines TRBV2 with TRBJ2-3; D may be TRBD2 (7 bases). The germline gives CDR1 SNHLY, CDR2 FYNNEI. This CDR3 has 16 residues. The V end was cut by 0 bases, the J end by 1 base, with 11 bases between. CDR3 in amino acids: CASSEAKGGGTDTQYF. CDR3 bases: TGTGCCAGCAGTGAAGCGAAGGGGGGGGGCACAGATACGCAGTATTTT.

V gene TRBV13 combines with J gene TRBJ1-6; no definite D call. V was trimmed by 5 bases and J by 0 bases, leaving 17 bases between them. The CDR3 is made up of 18 amino acids. The germline gives CDR1 PRHDT, CDR2 FYEKMQ (reference sequence). In DNA, the CDR3 is TGTGCCAGCAGCGGAGGGAGTTCTTTCAGCTCCTATAATTCACCCCTCCACTTT. Encoded protein: CASSGGSSFSSYNSPLHF.

This clone has only a few counts. The chain recombines TRBV6-2 or TRBV6-3 with TRBJ2-1; possible D gene TRBD1, 7 bases. Per the germline V gene, CDR1 is MNHEY and CDR2 is SVGEGT. This CDR3 comprises 15 residues. Trimming removed 5 bases from V and 1 base from J, with 12 bases in between. CDR3 bases: TGTGCCAGCAGTCACGGGGGACAGTCCTACAATGAGCAGTTCTTC. Its protein product is CASSHGGQSYNEQFF.

The chain employs TRBV7-3 and TRBJ1-1, with 8 nucleotides matching TRBD1. J was trimmed by 5 bases and V by 8 bases; bases with no gene match: 10. Germline V CDR1 and CDR2: SGHTA, FQGTGA. The CDR3 runs 14 residues. The CDR3 reads CASYTGGDSTEAFF. CDR3 coding DNA: TGTGCCAGCTACACAGGGGGAGATAGTACTGAAGCTTTCTTT.

This clone was detected a few times. This chain joins TRBV2 and TRBJ2-3; TRBD1 matches 8 bases. Germline lookup yields CDR1 SNHLY and CDR2 FYNNEI. J gave up 5 bases and V 4 bases, and 5 bases lay outside the gene matches. The CDR3 runs to 14 residues. The CDR3 is CASSGRGQVDTQYF. Written as DNA, the CDR3 is TGTGCCAGCAGTGGCAGGGGGCAGGTAGATACGCAGTATTTT.

J is TRBJ1-1 and V is TRBV28; D not certain. This CDR3 contains 14 residues. Germline V gives CDR1 MDHEN, CDR2 SYDVKM. The V gene lost 6 bases and the J gene lost 1 base, with 12 bases spanning the gap. CDR3 nucleotide sequence: TGTGCCAGCAGACGCACCCGGGAGAACACTGAAGCTTTCTTT. It yields the protein CASRRTRENTEAFF.

The chain carries TRBV6-4 and TRBJ2-1; 8 nucleotides match TRBD2. The CDR3 contains 15 residues. The V segment lost 5 bases and the J segment 7 bases; nucleotides outside the gene matches: 10. The germline CDR1 and CDR2 sequences are MRHNA and SNTAGT. The CDR3 DNA reads TGTGCCAGCAGTTTCGAGGCGGGGGGTGGAAATGAGCAGTTCTTC. Translation gives CASSFEAGGGNEQFF.

The chain uses TRBV10-3 and TRBJ1-1; 7 bases map to TRBD1. The CDR3 consists of 11 residues. Looked up from germline, CDR1 is ENHRY and CDR2 is SYGVKD. With V trimmed by 10 bases and J by 8 bases, 7 bases remained unmatched. The CDR3 sequence: CATRQGMEAFF. The CDR3 nucleotides are TGTGCCACAAGACAGGGAATGGAAGCTTTCTTT.

This chain joins TRBV5-1 and TRBJ2-5, with 10 bases aligning to TRBD2. Germline V CDR1 and CDR2: SGHRS, YFSETQ. V trimming: 0 bases; J trimming: 7 bases; junction bases outside the gene matches: 6. The CDR3 loop spans 15 amino acids. The chain's CDR3 is CASSLVLAGAGTQYF. Here the CDR3 DNA reads TGCGCCAGCAGCTTGGTCCTAGCGGGAGCGGGGACCCAGTACTTC.

The chain uses TRBV3-1 (or the pseudogene TRBV3-2) and TRBJ2-3; 13 bases are shared with TRBD2. Germline V gene sequence: CDR1 LGHDT, CDR2 YNNKEL (reference sequence). V was clipped by 5 bases and J by 3 bases; unmatched bases: 5. The CDR3 is made up of 16 amino acids. This chain's CDR3 is CASSSGLAGVTDTQYF. The CDR3 DNA reads TGTGCCAGCAGCTCCGGACTAGCGGGAGTTACAGATACGCAGTATTTT.

V usage is TRBV6-5 and J usage is TRBJ2-5; 8 nucleotides align to TRBD1. The CDR3 covers 13 residues. Per the germline V gene, CDR1 is MNHEY and CDR2 is SVGAGI. The CDR3 coding sequence is TGTGCTTTGGACAGGGAATACCAAGAGACCCAGTACTTC. Its protein product is CALDREYQETQYF.

The chain has TRBV2 and TRBJ1-5, with a tentative D call TRBD1 (5 bases). This CDR3 is built from 13 residues. Germline V gives CDR1 SNHLY, CDR2 FYNNEI. V was shortened by 9 bases and J by 5 bases, with 14 bases between the two germline ends. Here the CDR3 DNA reads TGTGCCAGAAGTCAGGGTCTGGATCAGCCCCAGCATTTT. Translation gives CARSQGLDQPQHF.

The chain couples TRBV2 to TRBJ2-5; 7 nucleotides line up with TRBD1. Germline CDR1 and CDR2: SNHLY and FYNNEI. J was trimmed by 2 bases and V by 6 bases; bases with no gene match: 3. The CDR3 is 13 amino acids. CDR3 coding DNA: TGTGCCAGCAGACGACAGGGACAAGAGACCCAGTACTTC. It codes for CASRRQGQETQYF.

This chain uses TRBV29-1 with TRBJ2-5; 9 bases agree with TRBD1. Germline-derived CDR1 and CDR2 are SQVTM and ANQGSEA. This CDR3 is built from 14 residues. Trimming took 4 bases from V and 1 from J; bases not matched to a gene: 4. DNA of the CDR3: TGCAGCGTTGGGACAGGGGTTGGCCAAGAGACCCAGTACTTC. Translated: CSVGTGVGQETQYF. Using reference TRBV29-1 and TRBJ2-5 for the parts outside the CDR3, the full variable domain is SAVISQKPSRDICQRGTSLTIQCQVDSQVTMMFWYRQQPGQSLTLIATANQGSEATYESGFVIDKFPISRPNLTFSTLTVSNMSPEDSSIYLCSVGTGVGQETQYFGPGTRLLVL.

The V and J genes are TRBV30 and TRBJ1-5; D is perhaps TRBD1 (6 bases). Germline V gene lookup returns CDR1 GTSNPN and CDR2 SVGIG (reference sequence). V was shortened by 2 bases and J by 7 bases, with 12 bases between the two germline ends. The CDR3 is 13 amino acids. CDR3 loop: CAWSLGGVQPQHF. The CDR3 DNA is TGTGCCTGGAGTTTAGGGGGAGTACAGCCCCAGCATTTT.

This clone was counted a single time. The chain joins TRBV10-1 to TRBJ2-3; the match to TRBD2 covers 10 bases. With 6 bases clipped from V and 0 bases from J, the junction kept 6 bases outside the gene matches. Germline V gene lookup returns CDR1 WNHNN and CDR2 SYGVQD (reference sequence). This CDR3 has 16 amino acids. The DNA of the CDR3 is TGCGCCAGCAGCCCCGGACTAGCGGAGAGCACAGATACGCAGTATTTT. It specifies CASSPGLAESTDTQYF.

This chain connects TRBV29-1 to TRBJ2-1; 7 bases match TRBD2. J was trimmed by 8 bases and V by 0 bases; bases with no gene match: 10. From germline, CDR1 is SQVTM and CDR2 ANQGSEA. The CDR3 spans 15 residues. CDR3 nucleotides: TGCAGCGTTGAAGAGCCCAGCGGGAACCTCGATGAGCAGTTCTTC. It codes for CSVEEPSGNLDEQFF.

The chain couples TRBV21-1 to TRBJ1-2; the table's TRBD1 call for D was not verified on the DNA. TRBV21-1 represents a pseudogene. The CDR3 is 15 amino acids. DNA for the CDR3: TGTGCCAGCAGCAAAGGCAGGGCAGGGAACTATGGCTACACCTTC. Translation gives CASSKGRAGNYGYTF.